The subject of this entry is one T cell receptor (beta chain). The sample comes from a study of blood T cell repertoires in COVID-19. Across the whole study: Material from acute and convalescent COVID-19 was sourced from the United States, Italy and Spain. Nucleic acid was either cDNA or gDNA, and it came from T cells, B-cell-depleted T cells, or PBMCs.

How the authors handled the data: Amplification with reference gene primers provided the estimates of nucleated cell counts. Repertoires were generated with immunoSEQ multiplex PCR, while TCRdb's copy carries only in-frame clones and drops some. V and J calls and clone size are copied from that table; D and trimming were computed from the DNA. The sample shows more than 450,000 clones, about 85% of them seen only once. Assignment of participants to cohorts was predicated upon participant-reported clinical history. Trimming stripped 1 base from V and 8 bases from J, with 15 bases between. In germline, CDR1 is SGHNT, CDR2 YENEEA. CDR3 length: 15 amino acids.

The V call is TRBV11-3, the J call TRBJ2-1, with D tentatively TRBD1 (6 bases). This TCR was recovered from a woman aged 18-29 years who had recovered from COVID-19. Sequences were obtained from PBMCs or T cells enriched from blood (not recorded which). The CDR3 coding sequence is TGTGCCAGCAGCTTAGTGGGGGCCGATTCCGATGAGCAGTTCTTC. Amino acid sequence: CASSLVGADSDEQFF.